In its sample, the clone carrying this T cell receptor (beta chain) was seen a few times. The antigen is undetermined. Its ends do not fully match the called genes, so a read error is possible. This specimen comes from a study of OX40 agonist ivuxolimab in advanced cancers. Study information: A mean age of approximately 60 years, range about 20 to 85, was recorded, and approximately 80% were male.

Sequencing was performed with immunoSEQ multiplex PCR; in TCRdb, only in-frame clones are kept and a portion is missing. The sample records roughly 75,000 clones, 86% being singletons. Study findings and constraints: CD8+ T cells were the subset that, on average, had more expanded clones than CD4+.

The CDR3 has 14 amino acids. Germline CDR1 is SSHAT and CDR2 is FNYEAQ (reference sequence). The TCR was taken from an adult with an advanced solid tumor such as melanoma, head and neck, liver or kidney cancer. The rearrangement joins TRBV7-7 to TRBJ2-5; D may be TRBD1 (6 bases). This specimen was CD4+ or CD8+ T cells sorted from blood, taken in a trial of the OX40 agonist ivuxolimab. CDR3 nucleotides: TGTGCTAGCAGCCCCCGGACAGACCAAGAGACCCAGTACTTC. Protein: CASSPRTDQETQYF.